Included here is one TCR beta chain sequence, with context. The protocol was immunoSEQ multiplex PCR, while the TCRdb copy is restricted to in-frame clones and leaves out a portion. Counted here are 20,000 to 25,000 clones, 85% to 90% occurring once; the ten biggest clones make up less than 0.6%. V shed 0 bases and J 2 bases; nucleotides not matched to a gene: 4. The germline gives CDR1 SGHRS, CDR2 YFSETQ. The CDR3 is made up of 16 amino acids. These data belong to a study of untreated major depressive disorder. The TCR was taken from a woman in her forties in good health. Sequencing input: CD4+ T cells from PBMCs. V usage is TRBV5-1 and J usage is TRBJ2-3; 9 bases are a match to TRBD1. CDR3 loop: CASSLGGQGYTDTQYF. The CDR3 DNA reads as TGCGCCAGCAGCTTGGGGGGACAGGGATACACAGATACGCAGTATTTT.